A selection of T cell receptor beta chains follows, all from one sample in a study of CD8+ T cells in alopecia areata. Method: immunoSEQ multiplex PCR; TCRdb's copy keeps in-frame clones and lacks some. The sample gives under 150,000 clones, 45% to 50% of which show up once; roughly a tenth is in the top ten. The sequenced material came from NKG2D-low CD8+ T cells sorted from blood. The receptors stem from a human donor with alopecia areata. Each CDR3 is given with its conserved first and last residue. The D gene is left open where the match is weak. Clone size is stated in some rows and not others, as once, few, many or a class when expanded.

j_gene	v_gene	abundance	d_gene	len	CDR3nt	CDR3aa
TRBJ2-1	TRBV7-9	few	TRBD1	17	TGTGCCAGCAGCTTAGATGGGGTCAGGGGGAACTACAATGAGCAGTTCTTC	CASSLDGVRGNYNEQFF
TRBJ2-3	TRBV28	few	.	14	TGTGCCAGCAGTTTTGGAGGAAGAACAGATACGCAGTATTTT	CASSFGGRTDTQYF
TRBJ2-7	TRBV13	.	.	14	TGTGCCAGCAGCCCTCCAGGAAGCTCCTACGAGCAGTACTTC	CASSPPGSSYEQYF
TRBJ2-5	TRBV6-5	.	.	14	TGTGCCAGCAGTTACGCCACTTCCCAAGAGACCCAGTACTTC	CASSYATSQETQYF
TRBJ2-2	TRBV29-1	few	.	13	TGCAGCGGCCGGGGTGTGAACACCGGGGAGCTGTTTTTT	CSGRGVNTGELFF
TRBJ2-2	TRBV30	.	.	14	TGTGCCTGGAGTGCCCCAGTGAACACCGGGGAGCTGTTTTTT	CAWSAPVNTGELFF
TRBJ2-5	TRBV5-1	.	TRBD1	15	TGCGCCAGCAGCTTCACCCTGGACAGGGAAGAGACCCAGTACTTC	CASSFTLDREETQYF
TRBJ2-1	TRBV30	.	TRBD1	15	TGTGCCTGGAGAAGTGGGACAGGGATAGGCAATGAGCAGTTCTTC	CAWRSGTGIGNEQFF
TRBJ2-1	TRBV30	.	.	13	TGTGCCTGGACGACTCACACTCCAAATGAGCAGTTCTTC	CAWTTHTPNEQFF
TRBJ1-1	TRBV4-1	once	.	13	TGCGCCAGCAGCCAGAGAGGAGACACTGAAGCTTTCTTT	CASSQRGDTEAFF
TRBJ2-6	TRBV29-1	.	TRBD1	18	TGCAGCGTTGAAGAACCCAGGGGGTTCGGCTCTGGGGCCAACGTCCTGACTTTC	CSVEEPRGFGSGANVLTF
TRBJ2-5	TRBV5-1	few	.	14	TGCGCCAGCAGCCAACAGGAGCAACAAGAGACCCAGTACTTC	CASSQQEQQETQYF
TRBJ2-7	TRBV29-1	.	.	14	TGCAGCGTCGAGAACCGGGATAATGCCTACGAGCAGTACTTC	CSVENRDNAYEQYF
TRBJ2-1	TRBV29-1	.	TRBD1	14	TGCAGCGTTGAAGAGGGACAGGGTGGAAAAGGGCAGTTCTTC	CSVEEGQGGKGQFF
TRBJ2-7	TRBV27	.	TRBD1	14	TGTGCCAGCAGTTCATCGGACAGGGTGGACGAGCAGTACTTC	CASSSSDRVDEQYF
TRBJ2-3	TRBV5-1	few	.	10	TGCGCCAGCGGCACAGATACGCAGTATTTT	CASGTDTQYF
TRBJ2-3	TRBV28	.	.	11	TGTGCCAGCAGTATCACAGATACGCAGTATTTT	CASSITDTQYF
TRBJ1-3	TRBV29-1	few	.	15	TGCAGCGTTGAAACCTGGGGGCGAAGTGGAAACACCATATATTTT	CSVETWGRSGNTIYF
TRBJ2-7	TRBV30	.	.	12	TGTGCCTGGAGTGGGGACTCCTACGAGCAGTACTTC	CAWSGDSYEQYF
TRBJ2-7	TRBV9	.	.	12	TGTGCCAGCAGCGAGGGGGGAAACGAGCAGTACTTC	CASSEGGNEQYF
TRBJ1-2	TRBV29-1	.	.	13	TGCAGCGTTGAAGATCCTGGTCCCTATGGCTACACCTTC	CSVEDPGPYGYTF
TRBJ2-4	TRBV29-1	few	.	10	TGCAGCACAATGCTGGACATTCAGTACTTC	CSTMLDIQYF